A single sample gave rise to the 12 T cell receptor beta chains below, sequenced in a study of blood T cells in healthy people across ages (dated by TCRdb to the mid-2010s). The method was 5' RACE. TCRdb names Illumina HiSeq 2500 as the instrument used. A second PCR of about 6 to 11 cycles was performed with a sample-barcoded 5' primer and a J-beta primer mix. Using fastp trimming at Q25 and MiXCR clonotype assembly, TCRdb reanalyzed the public sequencing data and kept in-frame beta chains. Rows with one shared CDR3 protein collapse into an entry with the most common genes and DNA. Here the sample has roughly 1 million distinct CDR3 sequences; 25% occur a single time. The top ten clones comprise approximately 0.79% of the sample. Another study also made use of these data, one on T cells of mothers and their children.

Sequenced material: blood. All receptors derive from a girl aged 2 to 10 in good health.

This sequence joins TRBV6-1 and TRBJ1-6; 9 positions match TRBD1. Germline CDR1 is MNHNS and CDR2 is SASEGT. The CDR3 sequence is 14 residues long. Trimming took 3 bases from V and 8 from J; bases not matched to a gene: 2. CDR3 nucleotide sequence: TGTGCCAGCAGTGATTGGGACAGGGATTCACCCCTCCACTTT. Encoded protein: CASSDWDRDSPLHF.

In its sample, this clonotype was seen a few times. One end of the junction is discordant with germline, which a read error may explain. The rearrangement joins TRBV29-1 to TRBJ2-1, with D perhaps matching TRBD1 (5 bases). Germline assignment: CDR1 SQVTM and CDR2 ANQGSEA. The CDR3 has 14 amino acids. The CDR3 spells CSVEPDSSYDEQFF. Here the CDR3 DNA reads TGCAGCGTTGAACCAGACAGCTCCTACGATGAGCAGTTCTTC.

This sequence joins TRBV15 and TRBJ2-5; D gene uncertain. Germline V gene sequence: CDR1 LNHNV, CDR2 YYDKDF (reference sequence). The CDR3 sequence is 13 residues long. Deletions cut 1 base from V and 0 bases from J, with 3 bases between. The CDR3 DNA follows: TGTGCCACCAGCAGAGGCAACCAAGAGACCCAGTACTTC. Translation gives CATSRGNQETQYF.

The chain employs TRBV6-1 and TRBJ2-6; tentatively, D is TRBD1 (6 bases). Germline loops: CDR1 MNHNS, CDR2 SASEGT. With 6 bases removed from V and 0 bases from J, the gap between germline ends came to 18 bases. The CDR3 has 18 residues. Written as DNA, the CDR3 is TGTGCCAGCAGCGTCTTTGGGGGCGATCTCTCTGGGGCCAACGTCCTGACTTTC. It yields the protein CASSVFGGDLSGANVLTF.

In this sample, this clonotype turned up a few times. The CDR3 region has the DNA TGTGCCAGCAGTGGTAACCCCACAGATACGCAGTATTTT. Translated: CASSGNPTDTQYF. The chain joins TRBV25-1 to TRBJ2-3; D not resolved. With 4 bases removed from V and 2 bases from J, the gap between germline ends came to 7 bases. CDR1 MGHDK and CDR2 SYGVNS come from the germline V gene. The CDR3 runs to 13 residues.

The J gene is TRBJ2-2, the V gene TRBV4-1; 9 nucleotides line up with TRBD2. J lost 1 base, V lost 2 bases, and 5 bases had no gene match. CDR3 size: 17 residues. CDR1 MGHRA and CDR2 YSYEKL come from the germline V gene. The CDR3 here is CASSQSGTSRNTGELFF. The CDR3, as DNA: TGCGCCAGCAGCCAATCGGGGACTAGCAGGAACACCGGGGAGCTGTTTTTT.

This chain connects TRBV6-1 to TRBJ2-2, with D perhaps matching TRBD1 or TRBD2 (5 bases each). CDR3 length: 14 residues. In germline, CDR1 is MNHNS, CDR2 SASEGT. Trimming removed 7 bases at V and 3 bases at J, with 12 bases between. The CDR3 spells CASMWGTHTGELFF. The CDR3 bases are TGTGCCAGCATGTGGGGGACCCACACCGGGGAGCTGTTTTTT.

CDR3 region: CASSDQGGEQFF. CDR3 nucleotides: TGTGCCAGCAGCGATCAAGGAGGTGAGCAGTTCTTC. The J gene is TRBJ2-1, the V gene TRBV7-9, with TRBD2 as a possible D gene (5 bases). Per the germline V gene, CDR1 is SEHNR and CDR2 is FQNEAQ (reference sequence). The CDR3 loop spans 12 amino acids. Trimming stripped 5 bases from V and 9 bases from J, with 11 bases between.

This clonotype has only a few counts. The chain couples TRBV3-1 to TRBJ1-3; D remains unclear. Deletions cut 1 base from V and 4 bases from J, with 20 bases between. The CDR3 is 18 amino acids. Germline CDR1 is LGHDT and CDR2 is YNNKEL (reference sequence). CDR3 amino acids: CASSQGSSTGSWGNTIYF. The CDR3 DNA sequence: TGTGCCAGCAGCCAAGGGAGTTCCACGGGGTCCTGGGGAAACACCATATATTTT.

The V call is TRBV5-5, the J call TRBJ2-7, with D perhaps matching TRBD2 (5 bases). V was cut by 1 base and J by 11 bases, with 13 bases left in between. Germline V gene sequence: CDR1 SGHKS, CDR2 YYEKEE (reference sequence). CDR3 length: 12 residues. The CDR3 reads CASSLPTGVEYF. The CDR3 bases are TGTGCCAGCAGCTTGCCGACCGGGGTGGAGTACTTC. Together with reference TRBV5-5 and TRBJ2-7, the CDR3 gives the full variable domain: DAGVTQSPTHLIKTRGQQVTLRCSPISGHKSVSWYQQVLGQGPQFIFQYYEKEERGRGNFPDRFSARQFPNYSSELNVNALLLGDSALYLCASSLPTGVEYFGPGTRLTVT.

The rearrangement links TRBV12-3 or TRBV12-4 to TRBJ1-2; tentatively, D is TRBD1 (5 bases). V shed 5 bases and J shed 7 bases, with 14 bases lying between them. The CDR3 sequence is 13 residues long. DNA for the CDR3: TGTGCCAGCAGTCCTCGGGGCCTGCTTGGCTACACCTTC. Amino acids: CASSPRGLLGYTF.

This clonotype appeared a single time. An end of the junction does not agree with germline; a read error may underlie this. This chain uses TRBV20-1 with TRBJ1-4, with a weak D call TRBD1 (6 bases). This CDR3 has 15 residues. CDR1 DFQATT and CDR2 SNEGSKA come from the germline V gene (reference sequence). This CDR3 reads CSAREGTRIGEKLLF. The DNA for the CDR3 is TGCAGTGCTAGAGAGGGGACACGGATAGGTGAAAAACTGCTTTTT.